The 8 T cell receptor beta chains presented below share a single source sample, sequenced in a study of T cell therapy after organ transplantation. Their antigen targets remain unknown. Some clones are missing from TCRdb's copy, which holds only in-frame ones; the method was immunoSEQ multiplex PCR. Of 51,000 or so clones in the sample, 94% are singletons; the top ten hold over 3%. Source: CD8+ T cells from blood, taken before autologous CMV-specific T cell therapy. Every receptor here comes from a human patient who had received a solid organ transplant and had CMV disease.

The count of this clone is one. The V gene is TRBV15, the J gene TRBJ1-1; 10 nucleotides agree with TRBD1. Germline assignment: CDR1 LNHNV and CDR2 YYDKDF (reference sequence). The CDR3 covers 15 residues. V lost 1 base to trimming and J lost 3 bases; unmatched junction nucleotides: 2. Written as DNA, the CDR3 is TGTGCCACCAGCAGAGGGACAGGGGGGGACACTGAAGCTTTCTTT. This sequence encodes CATSRGTGGDTEAFF.

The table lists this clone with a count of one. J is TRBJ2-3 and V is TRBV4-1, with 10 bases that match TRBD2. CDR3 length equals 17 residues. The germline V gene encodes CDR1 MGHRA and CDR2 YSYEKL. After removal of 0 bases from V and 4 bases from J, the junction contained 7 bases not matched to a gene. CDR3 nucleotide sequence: TGCGCCAGCAGCCAAGATCGGGGGACTAGCGTCTCAGATACGCAGTATTTT. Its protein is CASSQDRGTSVSDTQYF.

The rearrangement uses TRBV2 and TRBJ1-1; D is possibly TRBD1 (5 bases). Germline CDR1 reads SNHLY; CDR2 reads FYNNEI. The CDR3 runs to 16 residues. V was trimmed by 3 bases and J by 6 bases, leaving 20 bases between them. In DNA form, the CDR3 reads TGTGCCAGCAGTGATTCTCCCGGGACCCCGCAGGCTGAAGCTTTCTTT. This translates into CASSDSPGTPQAEAFF. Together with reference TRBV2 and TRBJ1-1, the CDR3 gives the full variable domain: EPEVTQTPSHQVTQMGQEVILRCVPISNHLYFYWYRQILGQKVEFLVSFYNNEISEKSEIFDDQFSVERPDGSNFTLKIRSTKLEDSAMYFCASSDSPGTPQAEAFFGQGTRLTVV.

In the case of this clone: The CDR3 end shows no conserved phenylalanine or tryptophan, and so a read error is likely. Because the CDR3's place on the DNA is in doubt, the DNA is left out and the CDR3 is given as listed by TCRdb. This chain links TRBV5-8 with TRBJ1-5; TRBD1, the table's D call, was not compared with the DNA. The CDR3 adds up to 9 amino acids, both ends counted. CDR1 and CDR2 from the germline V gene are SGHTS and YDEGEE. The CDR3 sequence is CASSPWGQG.

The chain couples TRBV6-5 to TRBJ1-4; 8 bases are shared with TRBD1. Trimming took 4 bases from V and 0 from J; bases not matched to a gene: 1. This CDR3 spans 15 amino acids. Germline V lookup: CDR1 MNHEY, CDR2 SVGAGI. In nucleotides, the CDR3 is TGTGCCAGCAGTTCGACAGGGGCAACTAATGAAAAACTGTTTTTT. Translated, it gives CASSSTGATNEKLFF.

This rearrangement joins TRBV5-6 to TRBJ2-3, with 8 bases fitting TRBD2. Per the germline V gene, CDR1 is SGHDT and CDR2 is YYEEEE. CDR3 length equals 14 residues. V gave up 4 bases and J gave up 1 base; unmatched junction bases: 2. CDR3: CASSPTSGTDTQYF. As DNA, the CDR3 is TGTGCCAGCAGCCCGACTAGCGGCACAGATACGCAGTATTTT.

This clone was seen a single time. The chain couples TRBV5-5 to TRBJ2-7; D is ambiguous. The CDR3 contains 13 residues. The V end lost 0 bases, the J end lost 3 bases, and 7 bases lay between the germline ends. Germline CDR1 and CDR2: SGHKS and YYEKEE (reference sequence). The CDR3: CASSLGGDYEQYF. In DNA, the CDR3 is TGTGCCAGCAGCTTGGGAGGTGACTACGAGCAGTACTTC.

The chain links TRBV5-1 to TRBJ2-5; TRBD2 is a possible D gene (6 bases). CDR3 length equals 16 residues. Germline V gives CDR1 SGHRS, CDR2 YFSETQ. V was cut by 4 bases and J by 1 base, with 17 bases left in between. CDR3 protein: CASSRPTGDTQETQYF. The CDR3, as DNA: TGCGCCAGCAGCCGTCCTACGGGAGACACCCAAGAGACCCAGTACTTC.